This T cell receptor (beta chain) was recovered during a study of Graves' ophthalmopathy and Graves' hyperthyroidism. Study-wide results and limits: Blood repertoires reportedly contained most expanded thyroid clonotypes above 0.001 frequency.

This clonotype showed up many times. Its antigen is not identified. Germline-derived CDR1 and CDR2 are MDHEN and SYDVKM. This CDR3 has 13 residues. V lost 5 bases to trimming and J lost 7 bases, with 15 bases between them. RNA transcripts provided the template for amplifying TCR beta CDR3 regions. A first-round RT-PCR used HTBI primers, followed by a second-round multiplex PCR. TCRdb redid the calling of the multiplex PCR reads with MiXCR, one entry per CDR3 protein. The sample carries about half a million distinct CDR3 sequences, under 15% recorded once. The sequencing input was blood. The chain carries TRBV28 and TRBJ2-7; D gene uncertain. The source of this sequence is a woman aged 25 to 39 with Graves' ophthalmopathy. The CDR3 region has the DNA TGTGCCAGCAGTCCGGGTTCCCCCCCAGAGCAGTACTTC. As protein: CASSPGSPPEQYF.